This T cell receptor (beta chain) comes out of a study of T cell responses to AZD1222 COVID-19 vaccine. Study-level findings and limits: There were vaccine-associated CD4 TCRs across spike, dominant at 160-218 and 743-854. With two AZD1222 doses given, Spike-specific TCR breadth and depth both rose. White British donors predominated, females outnumbered males, and clonal diversity was possibly underestimated. It was only after the peak T cell response that any repertoires were sampled.

With respect to this clone: The antigen remains unidentified.

Generated by immunoSEQ multiplex PCR, the TCRdb table keeps only in-frame clones and is missing some. Altogether 95,000 to 100,000 clones are present, roughly 87% being singletons, with the ten largest covering approximately 15%. The sample in question was peripheral blood, obtained on day 0 of AZD1222 vaccination. The clonotype comes from an adult in good health.

This chain's CDR3 is CASSEQGDQPQHF. The DNA for the CDR3 is TGTGCCAGCTCAGAACAGGGTGACCAGCCCCAGCATTTT. The chain has TRBV18 and TRBJ1-5; possibly TRBD1 for D (6 bases). The CDR3 has 13 amino acids. V lost 5 bases, J lost 7 bases, and 12 bases lay in between. Germline loops: CDR1 KGHSH, CDR2 LQKENI.